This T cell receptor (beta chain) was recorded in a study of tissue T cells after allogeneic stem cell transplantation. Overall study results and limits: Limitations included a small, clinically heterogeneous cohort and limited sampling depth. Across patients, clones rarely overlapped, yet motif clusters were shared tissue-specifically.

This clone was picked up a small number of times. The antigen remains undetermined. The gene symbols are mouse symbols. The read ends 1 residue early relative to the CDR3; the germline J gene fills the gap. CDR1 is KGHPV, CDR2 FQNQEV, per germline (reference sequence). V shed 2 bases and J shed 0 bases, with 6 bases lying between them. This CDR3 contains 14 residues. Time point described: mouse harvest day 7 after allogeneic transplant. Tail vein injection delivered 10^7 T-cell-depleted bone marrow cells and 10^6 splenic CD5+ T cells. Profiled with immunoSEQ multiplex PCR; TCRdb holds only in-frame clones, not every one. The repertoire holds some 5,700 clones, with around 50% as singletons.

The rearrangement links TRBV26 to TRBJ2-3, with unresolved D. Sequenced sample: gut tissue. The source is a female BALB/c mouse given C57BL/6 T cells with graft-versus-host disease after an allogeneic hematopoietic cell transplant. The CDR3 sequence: CASSLGPSAETLYF. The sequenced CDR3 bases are TGTGCCAGCAGTCTGGGGCCTAGTGCAGAAACGCTGTAT.